This TCR beta chain was observed in a study of blood T cell repertoires in COVID-19. Data came from immunoSEQ multiplex PCR; TCRdb stores just in-frame clones and leaves some out. The table includes around 200,000 clones, roughly 80% detected once. The germline V gene has CDR1 SGHAT and CDR2 FQNNGV. The CDR3 spans 16 residues. Germline trimming cut 0 bases from V and 4 bases from J; bases unmatched to any gene: 7. The sequence derives from a human donor in a cohort sampled during active COVID-19. Sequences were obtained from peripheral blood. The chain combines TRBV11-2 with TRBJ1-2; 8 bases are a match to TRBD1. The CDR3 sequence: CASSLDLVTGGYGYTF. CDR3 in DNA: TGTGCCAGCAGCTTAGATTTGGTTACAGGGGGCTATGGCTACACCTTC.